This T cell receptor beta chain came from a study of cytomegalovirus exposure and HLA in healthy donors (TCRdb year 2017). Background for the entire study: A later analysis indicated that the 120 validation repertoires were generated on the platform also employed for the approximately 700 repertoires of the first cohort. The study was designed to test whether signatures of past pathogen exposure could be identified by cataloging public T cell receptors. A separate validation cohort of 100 to 150 different subjects was used in addition to the 666-subject first cohort. High-throughput TCR immunosequencing, statistical association of individual TCRs with disease status, and machine learning were combined to predict cytomegalovirus infection status.

Receptor libraries were prepared by the immunoSEQ multiplex PCR assay. Concerning the study's data processing: A statistical classification framework was built for diagnosing cytomegalovirus status from the catalog of TCR beta chain sequences. The source is immuneACCESS, and TCRdb retained only in-frame sequences with V and J called. Part of the clones is not carried over; for the studies checked, unresolved V genes explain less than half of this, and the remainder is unexplained. V and J calls and clone size come straight from that table; D and trimming were deduced from the DNA. This sample holds some 65,000 clones; 94% were observed only once. The leading ten clones occupy about 4.1% of the sample. The CDR3, cysteine through phenylalanine, is 14 amino acids long. Here the CDR3 DNA is all that survives: 42 bases in frame from base 1. Sequences GTSNPN (CDR1) and SVGIG (CDR2) are obtained from the germline V gene (reference sequence). V is clipped by 0 bases and J by 10 bases, and the sequence between their germline boundaries is 18 bases long.

Concerning this clone: Its antigen is currently not known. No base quality values were provided; no much bigger clone lies one nucleotide off.

Donors formed part of the validation cohort, which comprised 120 subjects and was distinct from the first cohort of 690 or so subjects. The study at large found these results: The authors suggested that the approach could potentially be extended to other disease states and immunological phenotypes. The study listed 170 or so TCR beta chains as associated with cytomegalovirus. The classifier was reported to diagnose cytomegalovirus status with high specificity and sensitivity in both the original cohort and the validation cohort. A later analysis lacked HLA typing for the validation cohort, so it scored co-occurrence in that cohort across all 130 or so repertoires. In vitro tests confirmed that a few of the cytomegalovirus-associated TCR beta chains recognize cytomegalovirus antigens. In a later analysis, TCRs clustered in the first cohort were found to also tend to co-occur in the 120 or so validation repertoires, with roughly 93% of cluster scores above 0. While some public TCRs were present in many individuals, most TCR sequences turned up only very rarely across donors.

The sample was PBMCs. The TCR was taken from a man younger than 35 in good health and CMV-seropositive. The receptor chain draws on TRBV30 and TRBJ1-1; D gene: possibly TRBD1, on 5 matching bases. For the CDR3, the sequence is CAWSVRARVEGAFF. DNA sequence: TGTGCCTGGAGTGTAAGGGCCAGGGTGGAGGGAGCTTTCTTT.